This TCR beta chain derives from a study of cytomegalovirus exposure and HLA in healthy donors. Study-wide results and limits: There were some public TCRs occurring in many donors, but most TCR sequences were rare.

This table comes from immunoSEQ multiplex PCR, and its TCRdb copy is limited to in-frame clones, with some not included. The sample consists of around 300,000 clones, about 86% of them appearing once. The donors were in the approximately 120-subject validation cohort; that cohort was separate from the 666-subject first cohort. The CDR3 has 15 amino acids. Unmatched junction bases numbered 7, after V lost 10 bases and J lost 3 bases. The V gene's germline CDR1 is ENHRY and CDR2 SYGVKD. On this clone: What it binds is unknown.

The chain couples TRBV10-3 to TRBJ2-1; 12 bases line up with TRBD1. Sequenced sample: PBMCs. The receptor was derived from a woman between 18 and 30 years old in good health and CMV-seronegative. The CDR3 region has the DNA TGTGCCACAGCCGGGACAGGGGGCCGCTACAATGAGCAGTTCTTC. This codes for CATAGTGGRYNEQFF.